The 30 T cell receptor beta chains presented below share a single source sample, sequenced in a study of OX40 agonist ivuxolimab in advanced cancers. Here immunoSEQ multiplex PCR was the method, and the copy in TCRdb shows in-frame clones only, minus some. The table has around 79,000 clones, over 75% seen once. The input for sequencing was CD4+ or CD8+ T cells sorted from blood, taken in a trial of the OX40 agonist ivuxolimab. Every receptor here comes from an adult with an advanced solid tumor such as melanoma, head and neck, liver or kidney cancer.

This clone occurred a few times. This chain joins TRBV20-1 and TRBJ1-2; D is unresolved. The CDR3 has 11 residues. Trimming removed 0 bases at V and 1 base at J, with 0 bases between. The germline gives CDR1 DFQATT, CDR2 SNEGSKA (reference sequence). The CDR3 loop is CSARDNYGYTF. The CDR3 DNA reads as TGCAGTGCTAGAGATAACTATGGCTACACCTTC.

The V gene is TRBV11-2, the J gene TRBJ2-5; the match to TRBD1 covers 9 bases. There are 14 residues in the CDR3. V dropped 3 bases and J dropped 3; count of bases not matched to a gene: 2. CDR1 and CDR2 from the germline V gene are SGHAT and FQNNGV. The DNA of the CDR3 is TGTGCCAGCAGCTTGCGGGACAGGGAAGAGACCCAGTACTTC. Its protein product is CASSLRDREETQYF.

The CDR3 bases are TGTGCCACCAACTTTAATCAGGACAGCTATGGCTACACCTTC. Residues: CATNFNQDSYGYTF. The V and J genes are TRBV19 and TRBJ1-2, with a possible D match to TRBD1 (6 bases). The CDR3 runs to 14 residues. Trimming cost V 10 bases and J 4 bases, with 19 bases left between them. CDR1 and CDR2 (germline): LNHDA, SQIVND (reference sequence).

The CDR3 reads CASSSLAGGPTEQFF. CDR3 bases: TGTGCCAGCAGCTCACTAGCGGGAGGGCCCACTGAGCAGTTCTTC. The V call is TRBV5-5, the J call TRBJ2-1, with 13 bases matching TRBD2. CDR1 and CDR2 from the germline V gene are SGHKS and YYEKEE (reference sequence). The V segment lost 3 bases and the J segment 9 bases; nucleotides outside the gene matches: 6. The CDR3 extends over 15 amino acids.

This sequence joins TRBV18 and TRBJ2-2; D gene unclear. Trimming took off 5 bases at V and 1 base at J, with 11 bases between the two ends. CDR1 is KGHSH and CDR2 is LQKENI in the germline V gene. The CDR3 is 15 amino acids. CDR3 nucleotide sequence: TGTGCCAGCTCAATCACTAATCAGAACACCGGGGAGCTGTTTTTT. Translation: CASSITNQNTGELFF.

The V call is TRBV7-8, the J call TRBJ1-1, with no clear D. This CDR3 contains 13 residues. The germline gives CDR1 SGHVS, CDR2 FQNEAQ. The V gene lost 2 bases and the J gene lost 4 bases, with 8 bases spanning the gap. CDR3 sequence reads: CASSLRTLTEAFF. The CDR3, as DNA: TGTGCCAGCAGCTTACGCACGCTCACTGAAGCTTTCTTT.

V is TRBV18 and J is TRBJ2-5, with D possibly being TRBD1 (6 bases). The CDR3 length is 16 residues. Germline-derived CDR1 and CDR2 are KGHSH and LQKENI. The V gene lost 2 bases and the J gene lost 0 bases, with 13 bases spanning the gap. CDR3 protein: CASSPKTQGDQETQYF. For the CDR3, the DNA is TGTGCCAGCTCACCAAAGACACAGGGAGACCAAGAGACCCAGTACTTC.

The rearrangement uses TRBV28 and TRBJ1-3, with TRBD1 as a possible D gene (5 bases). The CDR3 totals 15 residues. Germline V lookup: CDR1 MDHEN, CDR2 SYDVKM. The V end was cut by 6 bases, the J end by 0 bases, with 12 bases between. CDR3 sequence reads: CASSDRKFSGNTIYF. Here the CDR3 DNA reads TGTGCCAGCAGCGACAGAAAATTCTCTGGAAACACCATATATTTT. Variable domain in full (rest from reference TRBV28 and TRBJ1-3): DVKVTQSSRYLVKRTGEKVFLECVQDMDHENMFWYRQDPGLGLRLIYFSYDVKMKEKGDIPEGYSVSREKKERFSLILESASTNQTSMYLCASSDRKFSGNTIYFGEGSWLTVV.

CDR3 region: CASSWDRDSYQPQHF. DNA of the CDR3: TGCGCCAGCAGTTGGGACCGGGACTCATATCAGCCCCAGCATTTT. The chain joins TRBV10-2 to TRBJ1-5; D may be TRBD1 (5 bases). The germline CDR1 and CDR2 sequences are WSHSY and SAAADI. Trimming left V 5 bases short and J 5 bases short, with 16 bases between. The CDR3 contains 15 residues.

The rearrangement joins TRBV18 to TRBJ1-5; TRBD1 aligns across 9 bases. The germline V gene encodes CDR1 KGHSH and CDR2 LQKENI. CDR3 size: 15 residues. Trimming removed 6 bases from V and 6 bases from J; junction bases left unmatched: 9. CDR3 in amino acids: CASSPGTGTGQPQHF. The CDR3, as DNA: TGTGCCAGCTCCCCCGGGACAGGGACGGGTCAGCCCCAGCATTTT.

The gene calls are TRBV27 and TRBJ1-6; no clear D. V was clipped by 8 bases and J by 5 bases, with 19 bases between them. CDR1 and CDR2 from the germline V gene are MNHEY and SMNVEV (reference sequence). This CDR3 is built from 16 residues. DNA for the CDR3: TGTGCCAGCCTCCCCCGAGCGATCCTGGATAATTCACCCCTCCACTTT. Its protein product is CASLPRAILDNSPLHF.

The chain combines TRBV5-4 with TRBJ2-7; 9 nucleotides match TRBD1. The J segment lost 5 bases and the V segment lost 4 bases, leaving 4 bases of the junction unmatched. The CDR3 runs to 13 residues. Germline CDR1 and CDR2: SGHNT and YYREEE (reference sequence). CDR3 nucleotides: TGTGCCAGCAGCCGGGACAGGGTTCACGAGCAGTACTTC. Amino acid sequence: CASSRDRVHEQYF.

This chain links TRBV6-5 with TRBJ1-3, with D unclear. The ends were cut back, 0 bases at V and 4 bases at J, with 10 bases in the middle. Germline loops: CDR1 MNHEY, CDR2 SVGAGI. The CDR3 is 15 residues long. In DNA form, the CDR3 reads TGTGCCAGCAGTTACTCGAAAGGGCAAGGAAACACCATATATTTT. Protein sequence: CASSYSKGQGNTIYF.

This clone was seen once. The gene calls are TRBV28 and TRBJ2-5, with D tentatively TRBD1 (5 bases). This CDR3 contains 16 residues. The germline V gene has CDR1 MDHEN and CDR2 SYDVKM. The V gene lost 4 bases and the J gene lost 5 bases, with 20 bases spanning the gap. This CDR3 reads CASSSASGSNRETQYF. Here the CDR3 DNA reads TGTGCCAGCAGTTCCGCCTCAGGGTCGAACAGGGAGACCCAGTACTTC.

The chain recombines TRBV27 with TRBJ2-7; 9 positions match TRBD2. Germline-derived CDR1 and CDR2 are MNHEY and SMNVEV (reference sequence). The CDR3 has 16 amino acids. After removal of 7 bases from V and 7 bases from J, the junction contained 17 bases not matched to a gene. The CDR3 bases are TGTGCCAGCACCCCCCACTCTGGCGGGAGGGCAGGTGAGCAGTACTTC. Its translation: CASTPHSGGRAGEQYF.

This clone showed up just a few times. The CDR3 region is CAISVRTGFNEQYF. The CDR3 DNA follows: TGTGCCATCAGTGTCAGGACAGGGTTCAACGAGCAGTACTTC. The chain recombines TRBV10-3 with TRBJ2-7; 8 positions match TRBD1. The germline gives CDR1 ENHRY, CDR2 SYGVKD. The trim removed 4 bases at V and 5 bases at J, leaving 7 bases unmatched. This CDR3 contains 14 residues.

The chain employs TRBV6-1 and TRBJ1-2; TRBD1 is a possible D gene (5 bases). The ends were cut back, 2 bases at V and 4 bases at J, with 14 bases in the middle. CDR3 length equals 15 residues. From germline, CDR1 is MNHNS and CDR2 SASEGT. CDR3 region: CASSEPGLLGYGYTF. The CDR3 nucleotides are TGTGCCAGCAGTGAACCGGGACTTTTGGGCTATGGCTACACCTTC.

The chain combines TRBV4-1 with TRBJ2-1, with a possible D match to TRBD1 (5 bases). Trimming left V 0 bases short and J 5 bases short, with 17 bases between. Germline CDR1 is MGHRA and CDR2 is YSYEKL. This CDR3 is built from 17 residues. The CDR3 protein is CASSQDRWGNINNEQFF. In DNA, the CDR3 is TGCGCCAGCAGCCAAGATCGATGGGGCAACATAAACAATGAGCAGTTCTTC.

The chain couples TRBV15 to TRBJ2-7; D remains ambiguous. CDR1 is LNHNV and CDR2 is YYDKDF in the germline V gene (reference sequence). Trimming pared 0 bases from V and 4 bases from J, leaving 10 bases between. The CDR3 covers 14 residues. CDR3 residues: CATSRDVVGYEQYF. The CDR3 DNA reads TGTGCCACCAGCAGAGATGTTGTCGGGTACGAGCAGTACTTC.

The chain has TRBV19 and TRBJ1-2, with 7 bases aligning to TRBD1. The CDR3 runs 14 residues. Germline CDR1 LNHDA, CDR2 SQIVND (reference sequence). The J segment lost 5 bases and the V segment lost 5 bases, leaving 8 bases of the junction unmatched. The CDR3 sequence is CASSPGQLEYGYTF. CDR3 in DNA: TGTGCCAGTAGTCCGGGACAGCTAGAGTATGGCTACACCTTC.

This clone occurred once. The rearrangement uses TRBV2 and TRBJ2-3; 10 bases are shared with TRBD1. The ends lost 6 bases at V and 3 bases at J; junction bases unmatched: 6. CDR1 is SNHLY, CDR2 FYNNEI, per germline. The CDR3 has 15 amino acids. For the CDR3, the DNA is TGTGCCAGCAGAGACAGGGGGCAACTAACAGATACGCAGTATTTT. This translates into CASRDRGQLTDTQYF.

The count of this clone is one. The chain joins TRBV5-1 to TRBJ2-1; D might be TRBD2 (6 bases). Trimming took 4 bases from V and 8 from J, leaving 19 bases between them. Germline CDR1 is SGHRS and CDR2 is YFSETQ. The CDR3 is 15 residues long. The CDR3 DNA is TGCGCCAGCAGCAGGGACCCCCCACCGGGGGATGAGCAGTTCTTC. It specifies CASSRDPPPGDEQFF.

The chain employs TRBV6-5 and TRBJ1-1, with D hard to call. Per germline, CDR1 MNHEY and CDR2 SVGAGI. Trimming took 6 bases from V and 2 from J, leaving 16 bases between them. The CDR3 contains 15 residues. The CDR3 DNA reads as TGTGCCAGCAGCCAACCCTCTAGACTTAACACTGAAGCTTTCTTT. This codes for CASSQPSRLNTEAFF.

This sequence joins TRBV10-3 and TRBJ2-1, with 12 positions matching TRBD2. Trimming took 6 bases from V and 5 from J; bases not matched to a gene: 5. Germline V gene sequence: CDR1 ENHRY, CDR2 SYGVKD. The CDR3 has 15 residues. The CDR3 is CAIRTSGRYNNEQFF. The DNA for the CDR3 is TGTGCCATCAGAACTAGCGGGAGGTACAACAATGAGCAGTTCTTC.

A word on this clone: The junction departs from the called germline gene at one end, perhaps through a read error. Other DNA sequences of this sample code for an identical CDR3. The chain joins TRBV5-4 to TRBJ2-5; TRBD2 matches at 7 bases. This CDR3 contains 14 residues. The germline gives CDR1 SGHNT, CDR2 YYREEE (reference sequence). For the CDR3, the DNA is TGTGCTAGCACCTTCAGCGGGATCGGAGAGACCCAGTACTTC. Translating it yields CASTFSGIGETQYF.

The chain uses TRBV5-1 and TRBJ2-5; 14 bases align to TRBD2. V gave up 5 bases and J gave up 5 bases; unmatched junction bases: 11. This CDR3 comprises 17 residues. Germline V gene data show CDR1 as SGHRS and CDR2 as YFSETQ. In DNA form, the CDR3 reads TGCGCCAGCAGGGGCACCGGGACTAGCGGGGGCCGGGAGACCCAGTACTTC. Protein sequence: CASRGTGTSGGRETQYF.

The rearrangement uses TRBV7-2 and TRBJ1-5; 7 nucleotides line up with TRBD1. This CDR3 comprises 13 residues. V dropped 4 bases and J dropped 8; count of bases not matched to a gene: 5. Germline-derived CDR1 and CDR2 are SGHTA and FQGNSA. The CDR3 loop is CASSYDRDKPQHF. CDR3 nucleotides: TGTGCCAGCAGCTATGACAGGGATAAGCCCCAGCATTTT.

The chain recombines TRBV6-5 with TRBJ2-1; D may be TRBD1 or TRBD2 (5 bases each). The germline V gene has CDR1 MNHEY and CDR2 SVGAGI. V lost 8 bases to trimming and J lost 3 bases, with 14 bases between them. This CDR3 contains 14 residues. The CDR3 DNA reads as TGTGCCAGCCATACGGTGGGGGTCTACAATGAGCAGTTCTTC. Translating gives CASHTVGVYNEQFF.

The CDR3: CASSLRPSGSAYNEQFF. The CDR3 region has the DNA TGCGCCAGCAGCTTGCGGCCTAGCGGGAGTGCCTACAATGAGCAGTTCTTC. The V and J genes are TRBV5-1 and TRBJ2-1; 10 nucleotides match TRBD2. Germline CDR1 SGHRS, CDR2 YFSETQ. Losses at the gene ends were 1 base for V and 2 bases for J; bases not matched to a gene: 6. The CDR3 runs 17 residues.

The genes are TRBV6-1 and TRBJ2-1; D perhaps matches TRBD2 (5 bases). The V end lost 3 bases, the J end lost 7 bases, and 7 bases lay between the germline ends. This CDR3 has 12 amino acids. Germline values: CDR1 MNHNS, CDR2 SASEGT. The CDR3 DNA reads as TGTGCCAGCAGTGATGGCGGGAATGAGCAGTTCTTC. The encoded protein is CASSDGGNEQFF.